This T cell receptor (beta chain) emerged from a study of patients and donors after allogeneic stem cell transplantation. One entry per CDR3 protein results from TCRdb running MiXCR on the RT-PCR reads. The sample contains about 160,000 distinct CDR3 sequences, about 29% of which appear only once. The CDR3 covers 17 residues. The germline V and J ends were trimmed by 0 bases and 3 bases, with 16 bases remaining between them. Germline CDR1 reads MNHEY; CDR2 reads SVGAGI. The V call is TRBV6-5, the J call TRBJ2-3; the D gene is possibly TRBD2 (6 bases). The sequence was collected from a human donor who was either an allogeneic HSCT recipient or a stem cell or donor lymphocyte infusion donor (not recorded which). It is not recorded whose cells these are; they may come from a transplant donor. The sample consisted of blood, either unsorted or a sorted T cell fraction (not recorded which). CDR3 bases: TGTGCCAGCAGTTACTCGAGGCTAGCGATGCGGACAGATACGCAGTATTTT. It is translated as CASSYSRLAMRTDTQYF.